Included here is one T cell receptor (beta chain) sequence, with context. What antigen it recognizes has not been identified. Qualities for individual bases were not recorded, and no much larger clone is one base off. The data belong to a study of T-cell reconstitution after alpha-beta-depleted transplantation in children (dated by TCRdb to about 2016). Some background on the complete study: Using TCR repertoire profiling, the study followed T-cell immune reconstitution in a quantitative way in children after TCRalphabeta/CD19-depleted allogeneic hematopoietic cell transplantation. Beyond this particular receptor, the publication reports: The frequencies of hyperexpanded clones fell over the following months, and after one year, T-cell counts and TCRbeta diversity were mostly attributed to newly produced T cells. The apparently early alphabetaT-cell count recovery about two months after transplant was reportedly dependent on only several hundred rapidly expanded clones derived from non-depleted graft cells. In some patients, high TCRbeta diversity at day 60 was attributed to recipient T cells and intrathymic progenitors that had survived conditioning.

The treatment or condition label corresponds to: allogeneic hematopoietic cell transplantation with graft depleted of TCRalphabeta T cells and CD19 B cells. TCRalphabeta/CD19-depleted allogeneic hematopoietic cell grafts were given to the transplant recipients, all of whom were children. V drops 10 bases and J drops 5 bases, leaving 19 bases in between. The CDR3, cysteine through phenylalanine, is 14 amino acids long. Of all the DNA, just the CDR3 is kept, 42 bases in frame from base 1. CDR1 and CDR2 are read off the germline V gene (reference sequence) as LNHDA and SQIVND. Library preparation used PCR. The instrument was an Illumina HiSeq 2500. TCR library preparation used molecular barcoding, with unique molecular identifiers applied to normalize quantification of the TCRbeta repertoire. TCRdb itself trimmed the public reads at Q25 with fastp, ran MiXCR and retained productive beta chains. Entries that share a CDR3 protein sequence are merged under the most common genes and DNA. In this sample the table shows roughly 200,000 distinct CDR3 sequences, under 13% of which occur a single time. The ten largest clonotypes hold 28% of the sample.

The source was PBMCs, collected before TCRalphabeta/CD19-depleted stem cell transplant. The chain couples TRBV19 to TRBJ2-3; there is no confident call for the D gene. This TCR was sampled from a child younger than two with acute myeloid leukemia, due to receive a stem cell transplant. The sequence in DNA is TGTGCCACCACGAAGGAGAGAGTAGGAGATACGCAGTATTTT. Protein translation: CATTKERVGDTQYF.